These 3 T cell receptor beta chains originate from one sample sequenced in a study of CD8 T cells in Susac syndrome. Random-hexamer reverse transcription was applied to 0.5 to 1 ug RNA. Each CDR3 protein is one row after TCRdb ran MiXCR on the immunoSEQ multiplex PCR reads. Of fewer than 200,000 distinct CDR3 sequences in the sample, 80% to 95% are singletons; the top ten hold around 0.1%. The material sequenced was CD4+ T cells from PBMCs. Source of these receptors: a human donor in good health.

The J gene is TRBJ2-3, the V gene TRBV7-8, with TRBD1 matching 9 bases. CDR3 size: 16 residues. The germline gives CDR1 SGHVS, CDR2 FQNEAQ. The trim removed 1 base at V and 2 bases at J, leaving 4 bases unmatched. The CDR3 region is CASSLVWTGATDTQYF. CDR3 DNA: TGTGCCAGCAGCTTAGTATGGACAGGGGCCACAGATACGCAGTATTTT.

The genes are TRBV3-1 and TRBJ1-1, with D perhaps TRBD1 (5 bases). The germline V gene encodes CDR1 LGHDT and CDR2 YNNKEL (reference sequence). The ends were cut back, 4 bases at V and 1 base at J, with 13 bases in the middle. This CDR3 has 15 residues. The CDR3, as DNA: TGTGCCAGCAGCCTATCGACAGCCAAGAACACTGAAGCTTTCTTT. Its protein product is CASSLSTAKNTEAFF.

This chain links TRBV30 with TRBJ2-6, with unresolved D. The CDR3 length is 16 residues. Germline CDR1 GTSNPN, CDR2 SVGIG (reference sequence). V was clipped by 0 bases and J by 0 bases, with 9 bases between them. The CDR3 spells CAWSVHPNSGANVLTF. The CDR3 coding sequence is TGTGCCTGGAGTGTACATCCGAACTCTGGGGCCAACGTCCTGACTTTC. The complete variable domain, with remaining parts taken from reference TRBV30 and TRBJ2-6, reads SQTIHQWPATLVQPVGSPLSLECTVEGTSNPNLYWYRQAAGRGLQLLFYSVGIGQISSEVPQNLSASRPQDRQFILSSKKLLLSDSGFYLCAWSVHPNSGANVLTFGAGSRLTVL.